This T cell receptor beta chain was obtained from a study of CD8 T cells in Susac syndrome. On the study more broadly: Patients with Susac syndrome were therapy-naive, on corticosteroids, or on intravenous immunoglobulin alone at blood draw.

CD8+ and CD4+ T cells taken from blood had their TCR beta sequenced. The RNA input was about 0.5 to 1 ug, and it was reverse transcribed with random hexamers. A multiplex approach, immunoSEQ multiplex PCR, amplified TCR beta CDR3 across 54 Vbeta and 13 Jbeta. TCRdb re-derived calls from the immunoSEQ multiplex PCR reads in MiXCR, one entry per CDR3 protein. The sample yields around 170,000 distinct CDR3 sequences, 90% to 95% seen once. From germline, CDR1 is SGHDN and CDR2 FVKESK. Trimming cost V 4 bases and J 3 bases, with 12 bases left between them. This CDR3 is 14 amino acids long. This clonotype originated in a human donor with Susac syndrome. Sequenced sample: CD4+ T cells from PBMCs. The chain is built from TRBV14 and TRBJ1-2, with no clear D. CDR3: CASSPGGDHYGYTF. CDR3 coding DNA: TGTGCCAGCAGCCCTGGTGGGGATCACTATGGCTACACCTTC. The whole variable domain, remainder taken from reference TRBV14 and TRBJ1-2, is EAGVTQFPSHSVIEKGQTVTLRCDPISGHDNLYWYRRVMGKEIKFLLHFVKESKQDESGMPNNRFLAERTGGTYSTLKVQPAELEDSGVYFCASSPGGDHYGYTFGSGTRLTVV.